This passage covers 5 T cell receptor beta chains from one sample sequenced in a study of T cell changes during pregnancy in multiple sclerosis. TCRdb's table, derived via immunoSEQ multiplex PCR, lists solely in-frame clones and lacks some. This table has 73,000 or so clones, about 90% appearing once. Sequenced material: peripheral blood, taken in the second trimester of pregnancy. The receptors were gathered from a female donor with multiple sclerosis, enrolled in a pregnancy study.

The gene calls are TRBV27 and TRBJ2-5; TRBD1 matches 9 bases. The CDR3 consists of 14 residues. The ends lost 8 bases at V and 5 bases at J; junction bases unmatched: 9. The V gene's germline CDR1 is MNHEY and CDR2 SMNVEV (reference sequence). The CDR3 protein is CASQEQGARETQYF. The CDR3, as DNA: TGTGCCAGCCAAGAACAGGGGGCTAGGGAGACCCAGTACTTC.

The chain recombines TRBV11-2 with TRBJ2-7; D possibly corresponds to TRBD1 (6 bases). Trimming took off 5 bases at V and 5 bases at J, with 13 bases between the two ends. The CDR3 totals 13 residues. Germline V CDR1 and CDR2: SGHAT, FQNNGV. CDR3 sequence reads: CASSRQVLDEQYF. The CDR3 bases are TGTGCCAGCAGCCGACAGGTTTTGGACGAGCAGTACTTC.

The CDR3 loop is CASSQDRDYEQYF. As DNA, the CDR3 is TGTGCCAGCAGCCAAGATCGGGACTACGAGCAGTACTTC. V is TRBV4-2 and J is TRBJ2-7; D is possibly TRBD2 (5 bases). The CDR3 spans 13 residues. Germline V lookup: CDR1 LGHNA, CDR2 YNFKEQ. Trimming left V 0 bases short and J 3 bases short, with 6 bases between.

The V and J genes are TRBV4-2 and TRBJ2-7, with 8 bases that match TRBD2. Per the germline V gene, CDR1 is LGHNA and CDR2 is YNFKEQ. The CDR3 covers 15 residues. V lost 4 bases to trimming and J lost 5 bases; unmatched junction nucleotides: 10. CDR3 region: CASSPVDGGAHEQYF. CDR3 nucleotide sequence: TGTGCCAGCAGCCCGGTTGACGGGGGGGCCCACGAGCAGTACTTC.

This clone was seen a single time. The rearrangement joins TRBV9 to TRBJ2-3; D is unresolved. This CDR3 has 15 residues. The germline V gene encodes CDR1 SGDLS and CDR2 YYNGEE. With 0 bases removed from V and 2 bases from J, the gap between germline ends came to 10 bases. The CDR3: CASSVAWALTDTQYF. Written as DNA, the CDR3 is TGTGCCAGCAGCGTAGCTTGGGCCCTCACAGATACGCAGTATTTT.